The entry that follows covers one T cell receptor beta chain sequence. The CDR3 sequence is 12 residues long. Germline trimming cut 6 bases from V and 6 bases from J; bases unmatched to any gene: 1. The germline V gene encodes CDR1 MNHEY and CDR2 SVGAGI. The sample originates from a study of CD8+ T cells in alopecia areata. The sorting of PBMCs gave CD4+ and CD8+ T cells. Following RNA extraction, reverse transcription yielded cDNA that acted as the sequencing template. Assay: immunoSEQ multiplex PCR; the TCRdb copy retains only in-frame clones and omits some. The sample has around 140,000 clones, roughly 46% seen once.

Source: CD4+ T cells sorted from blood, taken at week 0. This chain links TRBV6-5 with TRBJ1-2; 10 nucleotides match TRBD1. The sequence was collected from a human donor with alopecia areata. The CDR3 sequence is CASRDRGHGYTF. The DNA of the CDR3 is TGTGCCAGCAGAGACAGGGGGCATGGCTACACCTTC.